The sample holds many counts of the clone carrying this T cell receptor (beta chain). The antigen is undetermined. TCRdb redid the calling of the RACE reads with MiXCR, one entry per CDR3 protein. This sample has a few hundred thousand distinct CDR3 sequences, with 5% to 6.5% found just once. Sample time point: pre-sensitization, week 0. The treatment: therapeutic diphenylcyclopropenone sensitization with weekly scalp DPC. Patch tests were applied only after blood draws. Sequencing started from total RNA isolated from unfractionated whole blood. The CDR3 contains 16 residues. CDR1 DFQATT and CDR2 SNEGSKA come from the germline V gene (reference sequence). The trim removed 5 bases at V and 0 bases at J, leaving 8 bases unmatched. This record comes from a study of human T cells and chemical hapten exposure. Study-wide background: An area of 2 cm by more than 1.5 cm on upper inner arm skin received 2% DPC for sensitization. Study observations and caveats: PT1 expanded TCR counts and patch test score correlated positively.

The rearrangement joins TRBV20-1 to TRBJ1-4, with 8 bases identical to TRBD1. This TCR was recovered from a woman under 30 with alopecia areata. Some clones in this sample may be carry-over from other donors' samples. The specimen was whole blood, collected in connection with sensitization to the hapten diphenylcyclopropenone (DPC). Here the CDR3 reads CSARDRTRATNEKLFF. CDR3 nucleotide sequence: TGCAGTGCTCGGGACAGGACCAGAGCAACTAATGAAAAACTGTTTTTT.